This entry lists 23 T cell receptor beta chains sequenced from one sample in a study of blood T cells in healthy people across ages (dated by TCRdb to the mid-2010s). The method behind the library was 5' RACE. Sequenced using an Illumina HiSeq 2500. The second PCR ran for roughly 6 to 11 cycles and used a J-beta primer mix along with a sample-barcoded 5' primer. TCRdb ran its own pipeline on the public reads, namely fastp trimming at Q25 and MiXCR clone calling, and kept in-frame beta chains. Each entry merges the rows of one CDR3 protein and shows their most common DNA and genes. This sample lists approximately 780,000 distinct CDR3 sequences; about a quarter were detected once. The ten most abundant clones make up approximately 2.9% of the sample. The same sample was also studied in work on T cells of mothers and their children.

Sequences were obtained from blood. Receptors were obtained from a boy aged 5-17 years in good health.

This clonotype was observed a few times. This chain connects TRBV19 to TRBJ2-1, with TRBD1 identical over 7 bases. CDR3 length: 16 amino acids. Germline assignment: CDR1 LNHDA and CDR2 SQIVND (reference sequence). The trim removed 0 bases at V and 3 bases at J, leaving 5 bases unmatched. Written as DNA, the CDR3 is TGTGCCAGTAGTATAGATTACGGGACAGACTACAATGAGCAGTTCTTC. This gives the protein CASSIDYGTDYNEQFF.

In this sample, this clonotype turned up many times. The chain combines TRBV5-1 with TRBJ2-5; no firm D call. There are 13 residues in the CDR3. Trimming cost V 5 bases and J 5 bases, with 13 bases left between them. Germline assignment: CDR1 SGHRS and CDR2 YFSETQ. CDR3 sequence (DNA): TGCGCCAGCAGTTCGGGCGCTTCGGAGACCCAGTACTTC. This gives the protein CASSSGASETQYF.

The rearrangement links TRBV12-3 or TRBV12-4 to TRBJ2-5; TRBD1 aligns across 9 bases. This CDR3 has 13 residues. V shed 6 bases and J 4 bases; nucleotides not matched to a gene: 3. CDR3 DNA sequence: TGTGCCAGCAGGGGGACAGGGAGAGAGACCCAGTACTTC. Translation gives CASRGTGRETQYF.

This clonotype has more than one count but fewer than ten. J is TRBJ1-3 and V is TRBV7-3; D possibly corresponds to TRBD1 (5 bases). V was shortened by 5 bases and J by 0 bases, with 17 bases between the two germline ends. This CDR3 has 17 amino acids. Germline assignment: CDR1 SGHTA and CDR2 FQGTGA. CDR3 sequence: CASSPHPQGVSGNTIYF. CDR3 sequence (DNA): TGTGCCAGCAGCCCCCACCCCCAGGGCGTCTCTGGAAACACCATATATTTT.

Here the CDR3 reads CASSSDRPYEQYF. The DNA of the CDR3 is TGTGCCAGCAGTTCCGACAGACCCTACGAGCAGTACTTC. The rearrangement uses TRBV11-2 and TRBJ2-7, with a weak D call TRBD1 (5 bases). The V end lost 6 bases, the J end lost 2 bases, and 11 bases lay between the germline ends. The CDR3 covers 13 residues. Germline CDR1 is SGHAT and CDR2 is FQNNGV.

This clonotype was seen only a few times. V gene TRBV20-1 combines with J gene TRBJ2-5; TRBD2 agrees at 10 bases. The CDR3 extends over 12 amino acids. Per the germline V gene, CDR1 is DFQATT and CDR2 is SNEGSKA (reference sequence). After removal of 5 bases from V and 4 bases from J, the junction contained 1 base not matched to a gene. The CDR3 DNA sequence: TGCAGTGCTCAGCGGGGGGGAGAGACCCAGTACTTC. It codes for CSAQRGGETQYF.

This chain uses TRBV29-1 with TRBJ2-2, with 8 bases lining up with TRBD1. Germline CDR1 is SQVTM and CDR2 is ANQGSEA. CDR3 length: 15 amino acids. V shed 3 bases, J shed 4 bases, and the junction held 7 bases outside the gene matches. The CDR3, as DNA: TGCAGCGTTGAGGGAGGACAGGGAGGCACCGGGGAGCTGTTTTTT. Its protein product is CSVEGGQGGTGELFF.

This clonotype was seen a handful of times. This chain uses TRBV28 with TRBJ2-1, with TRBD1 matching 11 bases. The CDR3 has 18 amino acids. V lost 2 bases to trimming and J lost 8 bases; unmatched junction nucleotides: 14. Germline lookup yields CDR1 MDHEN and CDR2 SYDVKM. The CDR3 DNA sequence: TGTGCCAGCAGTTTAGGACAGGGGGCTGGGTCTGCGTCGGATGAGCAGTTCTTC. Protein sequence: CASSLGQGAGSASDEQFF.

The rearrangement joins TRBV5-1 to TRBJ1-6; D possibly corresponds to TRBD1 (5 bases). Looked up from germline, CDR1 is SGHRS and CDR2 is YFSETQ. Trimming shortened V by 0 bases and J by 7 bases, and 11 bases separated the two germline ends. The CDR3 runs 15 residues. Here the CDR3 reads CASSLGSGLNSPLHF. CDR3 DNA: TGCGCCAGCAGCTTGGGCTCAGGGTTGAATTCACCCCTCCACTTT.

This clonotype was picked up a small number of times. The chain is built from TRBV9 and TRBJ1-1; D possibly corresponds to TRBD1 (5 bases). V was cut by 0 bases and J by 3 bases, with 12 bases left in between. The length of the CDR3 is 15 residues. From germline, CDR1 is SGDLS and CDR2 YYNGEE. CDR3 sequence reads: CASSVARGGDTEAFF. The CDR3 DNA sequence: TGTGCCAGCAGCGTAGCTCGTGGAGGGGACACTGAAGCTTTCTTT.

This clonotype came up many times. The rearrangement links TRBV20-1 to TRBJ2-1, with 7 bases fitting TRBD1. V was pared by 3 bases and J by 5 bases, with 7 bases of the junction left unmatched. The CDR3 runs to 14 residues. Per germline, CDR1 DFQATT and CDR2 SNEGSKA (reference sequence). The CDR3 coding sequence is TGCAGTGCTAGCGGCGACAGGGACCACAATGAGCAGTTCTTC. Amino acids: CSASGDRDHNEQFF.

This clonotype has a handful of counts. The rearrangement uses TRBV29-1 and TRBJ2-7; D remains unclear. In germline, CDR1 is SQVTM, CDR2 ANQGSEA. With 5 bases removed from V and 2 bases from J, the gap between germline ends came to 10 bases. The CDR3 is 12 residues long. As DNA, the CDR3 is TGCAGCGTTTATGGCCAGACCTACGAGCAGTACTTC. Protein sequence: CSVYGQTYEQYF.

The table lists this clonotype with a few counts. The CDR3 DNA reads as TGTGCCAGCAGTCAAGGGGTCCGGTACGAGCAGTACTTC. It yields the protein CASSQGVRYEQYF. The V and J genes are TRBV6-5 and TRBJ2-7, with TRBD1 as a possible D gene (5 bases). Germline V gene sequence: CDR1 MNHEY, CDR2 SVGAGI. This CDR3 contains 13 residues. V lost 5 bases to trimming and J lost 4 bases, with 12 bases between them.

This clonotype was found a few times. V is TRBV20-1 and J is TRBJ2-1, with 7 bases that match TRBD1. Judging by the DNA end, TRBJ2-5 fits better; the J call may be wrong. Germline V gene data show CDR1 as DFQATT and CDR2 as SNEGSKA (reference sequence). The CDR3 is made up of 11 amino acids. CDR3 amino acids: CSARTGQTQYF. The CDR3 nucleotides are TGCAGCGCTCGGACAGGCCAGACCCAGTACTTC.

For the CDR3, the DNA is TGTGCCAGCAGCCAATCCGGGACAGAATCCTACGAGCAGTACTTC. Translated: CASSQSGTESYEQYF. The gene calls are TRBV4-2 and TRBJ2-5; 7 bases match TRBD1. The closer fit of TRBJ2-7 to the DNA end suggests the J call may be wrong. Germline V CDR1 and CDR2: LGHNA, YNFKEQ. The CDR3 is 15 amino acids.

The chain is built from TRBV20-1 and TRBJ1-1; the match to TRBD1 covers 7 bases. This CDR3 contains 13 residues. Germline V gene lookup returns CDR1 DFQATT and CDR2 SNEGSKA (reference sequence). Trimming removed 6 bases from V and 1 base from J; junction bases left unmatched: 5. The CDR3 DNA sequence: TGCAGTGCAATGGGACAGCCGAACACTGAAGCTTTCTTT. Residues: CSAMGQPNTEAFF.

Only a few counts were recorded for this clonotype. V gene TRBV7-3 combines with J gene TRBJ2-7, with 9 bases fitting TRBD2. Germline CDR1 SGHTA, CDR2 FQGTGA. V lost 5 bases and J lost 9; bases outside the gene matches: 14. The CDR3 sequence is 15 residues long. The CDR3 loop reads CASSPNSGGLTGQYF. As DNA, the CDR3 is TGTGCCAGCAGCCCCAATAGCGGGGGTCTCACCGGGCAGTACTTC.

In this sample, this clonotype turned up many times. The chain carries TRBV12-3 or TRBV12-4 and TRBJ2-1; no firm D call. V was shortened by 4 bases and J by 5 bases, with 6 bases between the two germline ends. The CDR3 totals 12 residues. The CDR3 protein is CASSSRDNEQFF. CDR3 in DNA: TGTGCCAGCAGTTCTAGGGACAATGAGCAGTTCTTC.

On this clonotype itself: This is likely a read error, given that the CDR3 carries no conserved phenylalanine or tryptophan at its end. The rearrangement links TRBV6-1 to TRBJ1-1; D gene ambiguous. Germline CDR1 MNHNS, CDR2 SASEGT. V was pared by 10 bases and J by 5 bases, with 17 bases between. The CDR3 totals 13 residues. DNA for the CDR3: TGTGCCATCCGCAGACCTCTGGGGACTGAAGCTTTCCTT. This sequence encodes CAIRRPLGTEAFL.

The chain carries TRBV6-5 and TRBJ2-7; 8 nucleotides align to TRBD1. With 2 bases clipped from V and 6 bases from J, the junction kept 3 bases outside the gene matches. Germline loops: CDR1 MNHEY, CDR2 SVGAGI. The CDR3 extends over 13 amino acids. This CDR3 is CASSYRQGTEQYF. The CDR3 nucleotides read TGTGCCAGCAGTTACCGACAGGGGACCGAGCAGTACTTC.

The chain is built from TRBV15 and TRBJ1-1, with 8 bases matching TRBD1. Trimming at V came to 6 bases and at J to 1 base, leaving 1 base not matched to a gene. CDR1 LNHNV and CDR2 YYDKDF come from the germline V gene (reference sequence). The CDR3 covers 13 residues. DNA for the CDR3: TGTGCCACCAGTCAGGGGGCGAACACTGAAGCTTTCTTT. This translates into CATSQGANTEAFF.

This sequence joins TRBV11-2 and TRBJ1-6; D may be TRBD1 (5 bases). The CDR3 has 16 residues. V gave up 5 bases and J gave up 6 bases, with 17 bases separating them. Germline-derived CDR1 and CDR2 are SGHAT and FQNNGV. The CDR3: CASSPQFRTPNSPLHF. In nucleotides, the CDR3 is TGTGCCAGCAGCCCTCAATTCCGGACACCTAATTCACCCCTCCACTTT.

The chain has TRBV5-1 and TRBJ2-3, with TRBD1 as a possible D gene (6 bases). V lost 3 bases and J lost 3, with 14 bases in between. There are 15 residues in the CDR3. CDR1 and CDR2 from the germline V gene are SGHRS and YFSETQ. The CDR3 DNA is TGCGCCAGCAGCTCAAACGGACAGACTACAGATACGCAGTATTTT. Residues: CASSSNGQTTDTQYF.